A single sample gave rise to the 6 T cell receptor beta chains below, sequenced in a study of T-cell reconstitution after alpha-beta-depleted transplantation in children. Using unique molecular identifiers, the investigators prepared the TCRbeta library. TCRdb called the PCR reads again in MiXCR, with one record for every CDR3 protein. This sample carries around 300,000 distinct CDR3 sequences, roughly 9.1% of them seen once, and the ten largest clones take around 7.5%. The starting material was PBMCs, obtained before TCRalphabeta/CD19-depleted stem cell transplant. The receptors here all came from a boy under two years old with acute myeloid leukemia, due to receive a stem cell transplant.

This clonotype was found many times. The CDR3 reads CASSRGVAYEQYF. DNA for the CDR3: TGTGCCAGCAGTCGGGGGGTGGCCTACGAGCAGTACTTC. The rearrangement joins TRBV12-3 or TRBV12-4 to TRBJ2-7; 7 nucleotides align to TRBD2. Germline trimming cut 5 bases from V and 2 bases from J; bases unmatched to any gene: 3. CDR3 length: 13 amino acids.

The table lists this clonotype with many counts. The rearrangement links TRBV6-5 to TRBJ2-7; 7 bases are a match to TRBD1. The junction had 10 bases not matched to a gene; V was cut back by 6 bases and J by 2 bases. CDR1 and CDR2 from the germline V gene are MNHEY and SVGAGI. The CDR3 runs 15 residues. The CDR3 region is CASSYTGVSAYEQYF. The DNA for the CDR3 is TGTGCCAGCAGCTATACAGGGGTATCGGCCTACGAGCAGTACTTC.

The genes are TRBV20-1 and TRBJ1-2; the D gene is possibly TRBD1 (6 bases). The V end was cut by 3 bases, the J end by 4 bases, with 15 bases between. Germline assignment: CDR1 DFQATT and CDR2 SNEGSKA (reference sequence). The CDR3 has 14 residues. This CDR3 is CSARPRGFLYGYTF. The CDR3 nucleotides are TGCAGTGCTAGGCCCAGGGGATTCCTCTATGGCTACACCTTC.

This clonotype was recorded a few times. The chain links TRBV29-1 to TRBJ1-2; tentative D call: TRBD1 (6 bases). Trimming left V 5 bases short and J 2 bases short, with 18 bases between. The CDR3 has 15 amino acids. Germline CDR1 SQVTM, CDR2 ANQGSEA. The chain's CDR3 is CSVLLMQGRNYGYTF. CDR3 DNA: TGCAGCGTTCTTCTGATGCAGGGGCGGAACTATGGCTACACCTTC.

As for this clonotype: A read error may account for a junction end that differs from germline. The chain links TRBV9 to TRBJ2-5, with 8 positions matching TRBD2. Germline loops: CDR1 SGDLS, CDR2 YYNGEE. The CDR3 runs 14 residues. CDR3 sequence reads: CASSLGGRQETQSF. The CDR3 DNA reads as TGTGCCAGCAGTTTAGGCGGGAGGCAAGAGACCCAGTCCTTC.

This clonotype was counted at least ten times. As DNA, the CDR3 is TGCAGTGCTAGAGGGTTATTAGCGACAGATACGCAGTATTTT. Encoded protein: CSARGLLATDTQYF. This sequence joins TRBV20-1 and TRBJ2-3, with D perhaps TRBD2 (5 bases). Germline V gene data show CDR1 as DFQATT and CDR2 as SNEGSKA (reference sequence). Trimming stripped 1 base from V and 3 bases from J, with 11 bases between. This CDR3 is built from 14 residues.